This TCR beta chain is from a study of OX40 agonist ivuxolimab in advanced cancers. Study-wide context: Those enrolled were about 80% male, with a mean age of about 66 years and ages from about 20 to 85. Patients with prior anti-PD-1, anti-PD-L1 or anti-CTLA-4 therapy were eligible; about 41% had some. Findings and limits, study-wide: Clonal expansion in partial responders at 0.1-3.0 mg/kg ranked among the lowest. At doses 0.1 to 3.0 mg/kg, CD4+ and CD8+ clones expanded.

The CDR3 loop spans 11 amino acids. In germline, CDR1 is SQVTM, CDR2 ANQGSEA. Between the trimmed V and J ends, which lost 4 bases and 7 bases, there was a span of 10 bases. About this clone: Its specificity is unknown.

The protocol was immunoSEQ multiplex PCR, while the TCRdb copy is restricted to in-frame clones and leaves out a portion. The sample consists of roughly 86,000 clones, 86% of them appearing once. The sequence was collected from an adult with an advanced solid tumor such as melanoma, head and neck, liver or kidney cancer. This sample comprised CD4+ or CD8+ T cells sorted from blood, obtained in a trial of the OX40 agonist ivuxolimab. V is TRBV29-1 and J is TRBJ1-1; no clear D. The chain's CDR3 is CSVVSLYEAFF. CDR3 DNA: TGCAGCGTTGTATCCCTATATGAAGCTTTCTTT.